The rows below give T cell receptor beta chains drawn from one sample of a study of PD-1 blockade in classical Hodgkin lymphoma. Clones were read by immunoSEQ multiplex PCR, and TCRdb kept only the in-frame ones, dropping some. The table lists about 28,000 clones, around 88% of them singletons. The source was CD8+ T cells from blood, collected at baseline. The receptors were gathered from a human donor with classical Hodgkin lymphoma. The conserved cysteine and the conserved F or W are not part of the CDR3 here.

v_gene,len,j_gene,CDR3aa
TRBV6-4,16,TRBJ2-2,ASSDSVVAGPHTGELF
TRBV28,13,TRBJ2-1,ASSLRREAYNEQF
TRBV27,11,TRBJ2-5,ASSLYLSETQY
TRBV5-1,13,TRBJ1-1,ASRSLESSGTEAF
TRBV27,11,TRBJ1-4,ASKTGEIGKLF
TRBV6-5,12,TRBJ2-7,ASSPGLAGHEQY
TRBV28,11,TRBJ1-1,ASEGQGPGDAF
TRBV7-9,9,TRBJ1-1,ASSLNTEAF
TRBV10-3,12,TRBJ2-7,AISVPGQPDEQY
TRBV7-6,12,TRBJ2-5,ASSLEADAETQY
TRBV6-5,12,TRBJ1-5,ASSPGQGGKPQH
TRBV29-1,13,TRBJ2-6,SVEVVQPGANVLT
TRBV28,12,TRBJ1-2,ASSSRGLVYGYT
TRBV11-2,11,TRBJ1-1,ASSYGTELEAF
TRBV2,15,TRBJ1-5,ASSVGRTASSNQPQH